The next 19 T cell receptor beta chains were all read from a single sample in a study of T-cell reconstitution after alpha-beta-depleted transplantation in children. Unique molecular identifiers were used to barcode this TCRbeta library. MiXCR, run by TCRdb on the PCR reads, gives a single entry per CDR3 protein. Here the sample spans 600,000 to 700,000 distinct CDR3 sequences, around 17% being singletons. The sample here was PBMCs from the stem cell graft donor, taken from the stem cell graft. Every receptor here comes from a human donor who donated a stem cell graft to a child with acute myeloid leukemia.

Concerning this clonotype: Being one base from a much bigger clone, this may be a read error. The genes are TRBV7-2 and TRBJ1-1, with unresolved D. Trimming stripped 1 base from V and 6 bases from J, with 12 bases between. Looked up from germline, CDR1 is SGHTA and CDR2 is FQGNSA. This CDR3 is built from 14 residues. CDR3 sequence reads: CASSLDTANSEAFF. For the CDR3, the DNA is TGTGCCAGCAGCTTAGATACGGCCAACTCTGAAGCTTTCTTT.

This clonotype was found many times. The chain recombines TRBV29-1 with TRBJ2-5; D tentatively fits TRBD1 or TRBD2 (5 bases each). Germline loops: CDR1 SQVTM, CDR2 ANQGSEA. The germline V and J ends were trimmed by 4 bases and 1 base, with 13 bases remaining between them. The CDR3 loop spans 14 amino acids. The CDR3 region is CSVGGRLSQETQYF. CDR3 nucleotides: TGCAGCGTTGGGGGGAGACTATCCCAAGAGACCCAGTACTTC.

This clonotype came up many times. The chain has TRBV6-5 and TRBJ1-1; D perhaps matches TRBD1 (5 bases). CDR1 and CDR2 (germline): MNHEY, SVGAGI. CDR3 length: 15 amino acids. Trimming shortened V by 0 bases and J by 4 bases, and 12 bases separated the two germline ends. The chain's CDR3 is CASSYSFQGATEAFF. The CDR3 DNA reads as TGTGCCAGCAGTTACTCGTTCCAGGGTGCCACTGAAGCTTTCTTT.

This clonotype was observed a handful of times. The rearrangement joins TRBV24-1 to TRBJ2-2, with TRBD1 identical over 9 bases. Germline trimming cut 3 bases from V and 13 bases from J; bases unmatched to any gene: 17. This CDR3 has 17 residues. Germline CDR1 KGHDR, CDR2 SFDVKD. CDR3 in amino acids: CATSDPGQGGPQIMLFF. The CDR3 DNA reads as TGTGCCACCAGTGATCCGGGACAGGGTGGTCCTCAGATCATGCTGTTTTTT.

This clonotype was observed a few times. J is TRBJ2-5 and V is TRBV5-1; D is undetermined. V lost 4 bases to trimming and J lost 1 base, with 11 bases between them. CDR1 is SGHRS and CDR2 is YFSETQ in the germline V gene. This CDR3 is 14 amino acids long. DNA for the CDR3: TGCGCCAGCAGCCAACCGGGCCTCCAAGAGACCCAGTACTTC. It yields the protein CASSQPGLQETQYF.

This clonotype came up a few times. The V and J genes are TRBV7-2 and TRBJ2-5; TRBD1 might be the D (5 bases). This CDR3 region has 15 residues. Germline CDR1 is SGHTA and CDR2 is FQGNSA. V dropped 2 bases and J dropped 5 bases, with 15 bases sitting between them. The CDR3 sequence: CASSLRSQGQETQYF. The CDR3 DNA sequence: TGTGCCAGCAGCTTACGATCGCAGGGTCAGGAGACCCAGTACTTC.

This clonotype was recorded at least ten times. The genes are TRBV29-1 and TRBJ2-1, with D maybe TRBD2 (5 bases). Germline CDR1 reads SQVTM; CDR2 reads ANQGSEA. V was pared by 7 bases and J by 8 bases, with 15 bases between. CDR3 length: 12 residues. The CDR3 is CSASLAGDEQFF. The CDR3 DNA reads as TGCAGCGCTAGTCTAGCCGGGGATGAGCAGTTCTTC.

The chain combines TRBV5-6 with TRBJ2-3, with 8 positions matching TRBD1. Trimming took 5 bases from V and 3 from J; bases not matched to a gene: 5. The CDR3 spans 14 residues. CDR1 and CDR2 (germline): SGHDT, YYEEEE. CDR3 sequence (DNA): TGTGCCAGCAGACTGGGACAGGTGACAGATACGCAGTATTTT. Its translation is CASRLGQVTDTQYF.

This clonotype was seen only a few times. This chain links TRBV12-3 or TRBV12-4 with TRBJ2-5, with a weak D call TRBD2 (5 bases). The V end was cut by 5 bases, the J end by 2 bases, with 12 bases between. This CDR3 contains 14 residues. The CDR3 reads CASSPWELQETQYF. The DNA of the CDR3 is TGTGCCAGCAGTCCCTGGGAGCTTCAAGAGACCCAGTACTTC.

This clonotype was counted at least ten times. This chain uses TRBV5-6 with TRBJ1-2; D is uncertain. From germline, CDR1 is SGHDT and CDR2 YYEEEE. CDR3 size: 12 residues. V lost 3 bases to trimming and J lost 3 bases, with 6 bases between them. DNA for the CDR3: TGTGCCAGCAGCTCAACTTACTATGGCTACACCTTC. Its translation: CASSSTYYGYTF.

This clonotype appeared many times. CDR3 loop: CASSQDPGNTIYF. Here the CDR3 DNA reads TGCGCCAGCAGCCAAGACCCTGGAAACACCATATATTTT. V usage is TRBV4-3 and J usage is TRBJ1-3, with D hard to call. Trimming took 0 bases from V and 2 from J, leaving 2 bases between them. Germline V gene sequence: CDR1 LGHNA, CDR2 YSLEER. The CDR3 totals 13 residues.

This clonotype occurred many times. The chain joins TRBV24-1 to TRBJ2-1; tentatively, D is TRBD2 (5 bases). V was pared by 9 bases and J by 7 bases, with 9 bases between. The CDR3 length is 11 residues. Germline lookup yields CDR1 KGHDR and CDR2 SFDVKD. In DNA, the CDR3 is TGTGCCACCGTGGGCGGGAATGAGCAGTTCTTC. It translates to CATVGGNEQFF.

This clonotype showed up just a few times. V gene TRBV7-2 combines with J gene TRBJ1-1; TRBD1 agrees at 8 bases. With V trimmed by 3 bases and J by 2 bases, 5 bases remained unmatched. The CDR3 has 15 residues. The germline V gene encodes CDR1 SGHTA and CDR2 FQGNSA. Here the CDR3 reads CASSFRTGKNTEAFF. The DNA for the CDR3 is TGTGCCAGCAGCTTCCGGACAGGGAAAAACACTGAAGCTTTCTTT.

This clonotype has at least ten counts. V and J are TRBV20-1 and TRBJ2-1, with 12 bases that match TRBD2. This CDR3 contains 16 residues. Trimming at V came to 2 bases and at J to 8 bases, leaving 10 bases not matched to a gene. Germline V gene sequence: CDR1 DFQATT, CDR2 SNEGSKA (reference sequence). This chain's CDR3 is CSARYDLAGGSHEQFF. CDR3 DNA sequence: TGCAGTGCTAGATACGACCTAGCGGGGGGGTCCCATGAGCAGTTCTTC.

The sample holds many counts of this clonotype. As DNA, the CDR3 is TGTGCCAGCAGCTCGGGGACAGGGCAAAGGGAGACCCAGTACTTC. Its protein product is CASSSGTGQRETQYF. The chain carries TRBV7-6 and TRBJ2-5, with 9 bases matching TRBD1. The CDR3 covers 15 residues. Looked up from germline, CDR1 is SGHVS and CDR2 is FNYEAQ. Unmatched junction bases numbered 8, after V lost 4 bases and J lost 5 bases.

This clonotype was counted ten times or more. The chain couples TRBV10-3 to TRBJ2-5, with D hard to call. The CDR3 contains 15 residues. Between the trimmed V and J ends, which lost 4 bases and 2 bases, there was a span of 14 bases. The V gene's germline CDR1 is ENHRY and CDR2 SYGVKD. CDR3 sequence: CAISVLGGGQETQYF. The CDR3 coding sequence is TGTGCCATCAGTGTGTTAGGTGGTGGGCAAGAGACCCAGTACTTC.

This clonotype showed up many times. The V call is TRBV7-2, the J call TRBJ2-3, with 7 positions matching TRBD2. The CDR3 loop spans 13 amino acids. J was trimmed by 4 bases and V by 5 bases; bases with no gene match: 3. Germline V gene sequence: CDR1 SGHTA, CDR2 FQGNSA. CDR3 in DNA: TGTGCCAGCAGCCCTAGCGGTGCAGATACGCAGTATTTT. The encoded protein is CASSPSGADTQYF.

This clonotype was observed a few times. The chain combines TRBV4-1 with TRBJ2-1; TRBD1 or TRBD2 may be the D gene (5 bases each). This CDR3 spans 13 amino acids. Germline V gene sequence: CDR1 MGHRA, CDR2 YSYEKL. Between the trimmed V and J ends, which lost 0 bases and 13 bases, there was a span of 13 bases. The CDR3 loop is CASSQDRGTFQFF. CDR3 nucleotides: TGCGCCAGCAGCCAAGATCGTGGGACCTTCCAGTTCTTC.

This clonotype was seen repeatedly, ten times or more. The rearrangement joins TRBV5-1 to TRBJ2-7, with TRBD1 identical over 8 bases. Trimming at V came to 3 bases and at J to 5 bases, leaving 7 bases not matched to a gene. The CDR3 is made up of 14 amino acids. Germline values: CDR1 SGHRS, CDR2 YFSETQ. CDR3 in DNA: TGCGCCAGCAGCTGGGCGGGACAGGTACACGAGCAGTACTTC. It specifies CASSWAGQVHEQYF.